Presented here are 6 T cell receptor beta chains from one specimen sequenced in a study of blood T cell repertoires in COVID-19. TCRdb's copy holds only in-frame clones and misses some; the assay was immunoSEQ multiplex PCR. This table holds under 100,000 clones, around 82% found once. Input material: peripheral blood. The receptors shown here come from a woman aged 55-70 years with acute or convalescent COVID-19.

This clone was seen a few times. The chain links TRBV11-2 to TRBJ1-1; D may be TRBD1 (5 bases). Germline V CDR1 and CDR2: SGHAT, FQNNGV. The CDR3 is 14 amino acids. V was trimmed by 3 bases and J by 1 base, leaving 9 bases between them. CDR3 DNA: TGTGCCAGCAGCTTGCGGGGGTGGAACACTGAAGCTTTCTTT. Translating gives CASSLRGWNTEAFF.

The rearrangement uses TRBV10-2 and TRBJ2-1, with 10 bases matching TRBD1. The trim removed 5 bases at V and 7 bases at J, leaving 2 bases unmatched. Germline lookup yields CDR1 WSHSY and CDR2 SAAADI. The CDR3 covers 13 residues. The CDR3 nucleotides are TGCGCCAGCAGTAGACAGGGGGCTAATGAGCAGTTCTTC. It encodes CASSRQGANEQFF.

The V and J genes are TRBV7-2 and TRBJ2-3, with 9 bases that match TRBD2. Per the germline V gene, CDR1 is SGHTA and CDR2 is FQGNSA. V shed 3 bases and J 2 bases; nucleotides not matched to a gene: 6. The CDR3 has 16 amino acids. The CDR3 region has the DNA TGTGCCAGCAGCTTTCAGAGCGGGGGGACCACAGATACGCAGTATTTT. This translates into CASSFQSGGTTDTQYF. Full variable domain (remainder filled in from reference TRBV7-2 and TRBJ2-3): GAGVSQSPSNKVTEKGKDVELRCDPISGHTALYWYRQSLGQGLEFLIYFQGNSAPDKSGLPSDRFSAERTGGSVSTLTIQRTQQEDSAVYLCASSFQSGGTTDTQYFGPGTRLTVL.

The chain carries TRBV5-4 and TRBJ2-7; D perhaps matches TRBD2 (6 bases). CDR3 length: 15 amino acids. V was clipped by 1 base and J by 0 bases, with 11 bases between them. The germline CDR1 and CDR2 sequences are SGHNT and YYREEE (reference sequence). The CDR3 spells CASSLWRGSSYEQYF. CDR3 DNA: TGTGCCAGCAGCTTGTGGCGGGGATCCTCCTACGAGCAGTACTTC.

The chain is built from TRBV5-4 and TRBJ1-2, with 7 bases aligning to TRBD1. Per germline, CDR1 SGHNT and CDR2 YYREEE (reference sequence). This CDR3 comprises 17 residues. V lost 4 bases and J lost 0; bases outside the gene matches: 12. The CDR3 here is CASSKRDSGRANYGYTF. The CDR3 DNA sequence: TGTGCCAGCAGCAAACGGGACAGCGGACGAGCTAACTATGGCTACACCTTC.

This clone turned up a few times. The chain employs TRBV6-5 and TRBJ1-4, with D possibly matching TRBD1 (5 bases). The CDR3 is 11 residues long. V dropped 7 bases and J dropped 10 bases, with 10 bases sitting between them. Germline CDR1 MNHEY, CDR2 SVGAGI. This CDR3 reads CASTSDTKLFF. The CDR3 DNA is TGTGCCAGCACTTCGGACACAAAACTGTTTTTT.